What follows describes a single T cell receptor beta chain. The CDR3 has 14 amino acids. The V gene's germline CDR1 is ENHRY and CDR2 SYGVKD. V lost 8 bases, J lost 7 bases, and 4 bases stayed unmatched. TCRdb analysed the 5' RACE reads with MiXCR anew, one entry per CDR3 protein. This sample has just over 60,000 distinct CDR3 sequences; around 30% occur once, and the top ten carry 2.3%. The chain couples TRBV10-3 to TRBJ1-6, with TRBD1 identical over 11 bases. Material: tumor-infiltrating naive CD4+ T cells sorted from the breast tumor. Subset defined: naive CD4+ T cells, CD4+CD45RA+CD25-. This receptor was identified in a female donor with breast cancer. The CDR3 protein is CAISGQGANSPLHF. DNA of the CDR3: TGTGCCATCTCTGGACAGGGGGCAAATTCACCCCTCCACTTT.